Below, 18 T cell receptor beta chains from the same sample are listed, as sequenced in a study of vaccination effects on CD4 cells after COVID-19. No antigen has been identified for these receptors. Data came from immunoSEQ multiplex PCR; TCRdb stores just in-frame clones and leaves some out. Of more than 60,000 clones in the sample, over 70% were seen once. Culturing for 10 days preceded CD4+ T cell isolation. Vaccine administered to participants consisted of two doses of either BNT162b2 or mRNA-1273. The sequencing used CD4+ T cells from PBMCs cultured without peptide, collected after COVID-19 vaccination. The origin of the receptors is a human donor who received a COVID-19 vaccine.

This clone came up once. The chain's CDR3 is CASSQDRVSADTQYF. In DNA form, the CDR3 reads TGCGCCAGCAGCCAGGACAGGGTATCCGCAGATACGCAGTATTTT. This chain joins TRBV5-1 and TRBJ2-3, with 8 bases aligning to TRBD1. V trimming: 4 bases; J trimming: 4 bases; junction bases outside the gene matches: 8. The V gene's germline CDR1 is SGHRS and CDR2 YFSETQ. The length of the CDR3 is 15 residues. The full variable domain, completed using reference TRBV5-1 and TRBJ2-3, is KAGVTQTPRYLIKTRGQQVTLSCSPISGHRSVSWYQQTPGQGLQFLFEYFSETQRNKGNFPGRFSGRQFSNSRSEMNVSTLELGDSALYLCASSQDRVSADTQYFGPGTRLTVL.

The chain is built from TRBV5-1 and TRBJ2-1; TRBD1 aligns across 7 bases. The J segment lost 2 bases and the V segment lost 3 bases, leaving 8 bases of the junction unmatched. This CDR3 has 16 residues. CDR1 is SGHRS and CDR2 is YFSETQ in the germline V gene. The CDR3 DNA reads as TGCGCCAGCAGCTCCCTGACAGGGATCCCCTACAATGAGCAGTTCTTC. This gives the protein CASSSLTGIPYNEQFF.

This clone was seen a few times. The chain recombines TRBV5-4 with TRBJ1-6; D gene unclear. The CDR3 totals 14 residues. Trimming stripped 4 bases from V and 7 bases from J, with 12 bases between. Looked up from germline, CDR1 is SGHNT and CDR2 is YYREEE (reference sequence). The CDR3 nucleotides are TGTGCCAGCAGCCTTAAGACGGGGAATTCACCCCTCCACTTT. This gives the protein CASSLKTGNSPLHF.

CDR3 sequence reads: CASSPMGGGAFF. The CDR3 DNA follows: TGTGCCAGCAGCCCAATGGGTGGGGGGGCTTTCTTT. This chain connects TRBV12-3 or TRBV12-4 to TRBJ1-1, with a tentative D call TRBD1 (5 bases). The CDR3 contains 12 residues. V lost 6 bases and J lost 11, with 16 bases in between.

The rearrangement links TRBV6-2 or TRBV6-3 to TRBJ1-2; D unresolved. Trimming shortened V by 2 bases and J by 4 bases, and 23 bases separated the two germline ends. Germline CDR1 MNHEY, CDR2 SVGEGT. The CDR3 covers 18 residues. The CDR3 reads CASSYPTHEARSFYGYTF. DNA for the CDR3: TGTGCCAGCAGTTACCCAACCCACGAGGCCAGGAGCTTCTATGGCTACACCTTC.

This clone was found once. The chain uses TRBV5-1 and TRBJ2-5; D unresolved. Germline V CDR1 and CDR2: SGHRS, YFSETQ. This CDR3 is built from 8 residues. The CDR3, as DNA: TGCAACCGGGAGACCCAGTACTTC. Its translation: CNRETQYF.

This clone was counted a few times. Germline is not matched at one junction end, which may reflect a read error. J is TRBJ2-3 and V is TRBV2, with 7 bases fitting TRBD1. The germline V gene has CDR1 SNHLY and CDR2 FYNNEI. The length of the CDR3 is 12 residues. The CDR3 region has the DNA TGTGCCAGCAGGGGGGACAGCCCCTCAGTCGATTTT. It codes for CASRGDSPSVDF.

Note on this clone: At one of its ends the junction is not consistent with the germline gene, which may arise from a read error. This chain uses TRBV7-9 with TRBJ1-4, with 7 positions matching TRBD1. This CDR3 contains 16 residues. Germline lookup yields CDR1 SEHNR and CDR2 FQNEAQ (reference sequence). The CDR3 DNA is TGTGCCAGCAGCATAGCCCCGACAGGGCGTAATGAAAAACTGTTTTTT. Encoded protein: CASSIAPTGRNEKLFF.

This clone was seen once. V usage is TRBV6-2 or TRBV6-3 and J usage is TRBJ1-1, with D hard to call. This CDR3 comprises 15 residues. CDR1 and CDR2 (germline): MNHEY, SVGEGT. Trimming took off 5 bases at V and 1 base at J, with 14 bases between the two ends. For the CDR3, the DNA is TGTGCCAGCAGTGACGCCCACACTGCGAACACTGAAGCTTTCTTT. Its translation is CASSDAHTANTEAFF.

The chain is built from TRBV2 and TRBJ1-1, with 9 nucleotides matching TRBD1. The CDR3 runs 15 residues. The V segment lost 6 bases and the J segment 4 bases; nucleotides outside the gene matches: 9. The germline V gene has CDR1 SNHLY and CDR2 FYNNEI. CDR3 in DNA: TGTGCCAGCAGGGGGACAGGGTGGAGTCGCACTGAAGCTTTCTTT. Translated: CASRGTGWSRTEAFF.

The chain couples TRBV5-1 to TRBJ2-3, with 10 bases matching TRBD2. Germline V gene data show CDR1 as SGHRS and CDR2 as YFSETQ. This CDR3 has 16 amino acids. V dropped 4 bases and J dropped 2; count of bases not matched to a gene: 7. CDR3 sequence: CASSPNGLADTDTQYF. DNA of the CDR3: TGCGCCAGCAGCCCTAACGGACTAGCGGACACAGATACGCAGTATTTT.

The rearrangement links TRBV18 to TRBJ1-4; 7 bases match TRBD1. The CDR3 covers 15 residues. The germline V gene has CDR1 KGHSH and CDR2 LQKENI. V lost 3 bases and J lost 7; bases outside the gene matches: 8. CDR3 DNA: TGTGCCAGCTCACCCGACAGGGCCCCAGCTGAAAAACTGTTTTTT. Amino acid sequence: CASSPDRAPAEKLFF.

A note on this clone: Other nucleotide sequences from this sample produce the same CDR3. The rearrangement links TRBV18 to TRBJ1-1, with D unclear. Trimming cost V 2 bases and J 5 bases, with 6 bases left between them. CDR3 length: 12 residues. Germline CDR1 KGHSH, CDR2 LQKENI. The CDR3 spells CASSPGSTEAFF. CDR3 coding DNA: TGTGCCAGCTCACCAGGGAGTACTGAAGCTTTCTTT.

The rearrangement links TRBV4-1 to TRBJ1-2, with D perhaps matching TRBD1 (6 bases). Germline lookup yields CDR1 MGHRA and CDR2 YSYEKL. V shed 0 bases and J shed 6 bases, with 20 bases lying between them. The CDR3 runs 17 residues. CDR3 residues: CASSQEGAGDVRDGYTF. The CDR3 bases are TGCGCCAGCAGCCAAGAAGGGGCAGGGGACGTCCGGGATGGCTACACCTTC.

The genes are TRBV4-3 and TRBJ2-1; a weak D match, TRBD2 (6 bases). Trimming removed 2 bases from V and 2 bases from J, with 16 bases in between. Germline V gene sequence: CDR1 LGHNA, CDR2 YSLEER. CDR3 length: 17 residues. DNA for the CDR3: TGCGCCAGCAGCCAATACCTTACCGGGGGTACCTACAATGAGCAGTTCTTC. Encoded protein: CASSQYLTGGTYNEQFF.

The chain combines TRBV7-3 with TRBJ2-3; perhaps TRBD1 as D (6 bases). Germline assignment: CDR1 SGHTA and CDR2 FQGTGA. Trimming removed 2 bases from V and 0 bases from J, with 12 bases in between. This CDR3 has 16 residues. The CDR3 DNA reads as TGTGCCAGCAGCTTAGGGGGCGGATCTAGCACAGATACGCAGTATTTT. The encoded protein is CASSLGGGSSTDTQYF. Using reference TRBV7-3 and TRBJ2-3 for the parts outside the CDR3, the full variable domain is GAGVSQTPSNKVTEKGKYVELRCDPISGHTALYWYRQSLGQGPEFLIYFQGTGAADDSGLPNDRFFAVRPEGSVSTLKIQRTERGDSAVYLCASSLGGGSSTDTQYFGPGTRLTVL.

The genes are TRBV6-5 and TRBJ1-5; 7 nucleotides match TRBD1. Trimming took 7 bases from V and 3 from J; bases not matched to a gene: 6. The CDR3 totals 14 residues. CDR1 is MNHEY, CDR2 SVGAGI, per germline. As DNA, the CDR3 is TGTGCCAGCAACAGACAGGGACCCAATCAGCCCCAGCATTTT. The encoded protein is CASNRQGPNQPQHF.

The table lists this clone with a count of one. V is TRBV2 and J is TRBJ2-6, with TRBD1 as a possible D gene (6 bases). V was cut by 0 bases and J by 3 bases, with 12 bases left in between. This CDR3 contains 17 residues. Germline assignment: CDR1 SNHLY and CDR2 FYNNEI. CDR3 DNA sequence: TGTGCCAGCAGTGAAGCCCCAGGGGCCTATGGGGCCAACGTCCTGACTTTC. It specifies CASSEAPGAYGANVLTF.